This T cell receptor beta chain was obtained from a study of regulatory T cells in long-lasting Graves disease. In building TCR beta libraries, iRepertoire HTBI primers were used together with Arm-PCR of CDR3 regions. From the multiplex PCR reads, TCRdb called clonotypes with MiXCR, one entry per CDR3 protein. The sample holds some 250,000 distinct CDR3 sequences, under 20% seen once. This clonotype was seen many times. The CDR3 sequence is 13 residues long. V was pared by 5 bases and J by 6 bases, with 6 bases of the junction left unmatched. In germline, CDR1 is MNHEY, CDR2 SVGEGT. Sample time point: newly diagnosed GD, antithyroid drugs for less than 3 months. RNA isolated from PBMCs was used to make the TCR library. This same sample was also part of a study on T cells in Graves' hyperthyroidism and ophthalmopathy.

The chain has TRBV6-2 or TRBV6-3 and TRBJ1-2, with 7 bases that match TRBD1. This clonotype originated in a woman between 25 and 40 years old with Graves disease. Source: peripheral blood mononuclear cells (PBMCs), taken at new diagnosis, from a patient treated with antithyroid drugs. CDR3 nucleotide sequence: TGTGCCAGCAGTGGGGACAGCAAGCATGGCTACACCTTC. Translation: CASSGDSKHGYTF.